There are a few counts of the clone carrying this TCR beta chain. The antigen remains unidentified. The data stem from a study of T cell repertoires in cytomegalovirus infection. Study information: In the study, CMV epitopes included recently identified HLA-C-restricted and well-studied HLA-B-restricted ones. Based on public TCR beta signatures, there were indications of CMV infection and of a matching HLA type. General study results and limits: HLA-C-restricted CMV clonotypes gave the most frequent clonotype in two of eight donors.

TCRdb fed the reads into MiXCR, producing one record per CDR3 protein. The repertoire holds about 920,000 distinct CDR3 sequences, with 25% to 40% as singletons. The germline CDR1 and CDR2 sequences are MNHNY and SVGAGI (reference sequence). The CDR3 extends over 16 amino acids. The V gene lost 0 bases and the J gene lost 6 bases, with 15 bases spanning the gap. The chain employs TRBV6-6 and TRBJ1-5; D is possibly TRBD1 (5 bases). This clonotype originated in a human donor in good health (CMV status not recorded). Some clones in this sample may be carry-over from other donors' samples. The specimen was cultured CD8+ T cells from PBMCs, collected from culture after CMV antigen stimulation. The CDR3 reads CASSYSTRGGSQPQHF. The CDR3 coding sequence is TGTGCCAGCAGTTACTCGACTAGGGGAGGGAGTCAGCCCCAGCATTTT.